The 24 T cell receptor beta chains presented below share a single source sample, sequenced in a study of Graves' ophthalmopathy and Graves' hyperthyroidism. Amplified TCR beta CDR3 regions were obtained using RNA transcripts as template. HTBI primers served in a first-round RT-PCR, which a second-round multiplex PCR followed. Via MiXCR, TCRdb re-called the multiplex PCR reads, giving one row per CDR3 protein. This table has roughly 1.1 million distinct CDR3 sequences, roughly 35% appearing once. What was sequenced was peripheral blood or thyroid tissue (not recorded which). These receptors all come from an adult man with Graves' hyperthyroidism.

The sample holds a few counts of this clonotype. The V gene is TRBV5-1, the J gene TRBJ2-3; TRBD1 might be the D (5 bases). This CDR3 contains 17 residues. Germline V gene data show CDR1 as SGHRS and CDR2 as YFSETQ. V was pared by 4 bases and J by 4 bases, with 22 bases between. The DNA for the CDR3 is TGCGCCAGCAGCAGGTCCGGCATGACAGTTCCATCAGATACGCAGTATTTT. Its protein is CASSRSGMTVPSDTQYF.

This clonotype has only a few counts. The V and J genes are TRBV12-3 or TRBV12-4 and TRBJ2-7; 8 nucleotides line up with TRBD1. The trim removed 7 bases at V and 6 bases at J, leaving 11 bases unmatched. The CDR3 extends over 14 amino acids. The CDR3 reads CASTRTGSNGEQYF. In nucleotides, the CDR3 is TGTGCCAGCACCAGGACAGGGTCAAACGGCGAGCAGTACTTC.

This clonotype appeared a single time. The chain joins TRBV7-9 to TRBJ1-6; 7 nucleotides agree with TRBD1. The CDR3 consists of 14 residues. Trimming took 7 bases from V and 9 from J; bases not matched to a gene: 9. The germline CDR1 and CDR2 sequences are SEHNR and FQNEAQ (reference sequence). CDR3 in amino acids: CASKEGAGFSPLHF. CDR3 coding DNA: TGTGCCAGCAAGGAGGGGGCAGGCTTTTCACCCCTCCACTTT.

The J gene is TRBJ2-2, the V gene TRBV12-3 or TRBV12-4; D might be TRBD1 (5 bases). The CDR3 is 13 residues long. The V end was cut by 6 bases, the J end by 3 bases, with 8 bases between. The CDR3 nucleotides read TGTGCCAGCAGAGGGGATTACACCGGGGAGCTGTTTTTT. Translated: CASRGDYTGELFF.

V is TRBV15 and J is TRBJ1-1; 8 bases match TRBD1. CDR3 length equals 13 residues. The germline V gene has CDR1 LNHNV and CDR2 YYDKDF (reference sequence). The trim removed 5 bases at V and 4 bases at J, leaving 3 bases unmatched. The CDR3 nucleotides are TGTGCCACCAGCCACGACAGGGGCACTGAAGCTTTCTTT. It codes for CATSHDRGTEAFF. Full variable domain (missing parts from reference TRBV15 and TRBJ1-1): DAMVIQNPRYQVTQFGKPVTLSCSQTLNHNVMYWYQQKSSQAPKLLFHYYDKDFNNEADTPDNFQSRRPNTSFCFLDIRSPGLGDTAMYLCATSHDRGTEAFFGQGTRLTVV.

The rearrangement uses TRBV12-3 or TRBV12-4 and TRBJ1-1, with a possible D match to TRBD1 (5 bases). Between the trimmed V and J ends, which lost 6 bases and 1 base, there was a span of 12 bases. The CDR3 is made up of 14 amino acids. For the CDR3, the DNA is TGTGCCAGCAGCCCGAGGACACGGAACACTGAAGCTTTCTTT. As protein: CASSPRTRNTEAFF.

This clonotype was counted only a few times. A much bigger clone sits one base away, suggesting this may be a read error. J is TRBJ1-4 and V is TRBV2; 7 nucleotides line up with TRBD1. Germline CDR1 reads SNHLY; CDR2 reads FYNNEI. This CDR3 contains 13 residues. Trimming took 3 bases from V and 6 from J; bases not matched to a gene: 1. CDR3 region: CASSEGTDEKLFF. The CDR3 nucleotides read TGTGCCAGCAGTGAGGGGACAGATGAAAAACTGTTTTTT.

This clonotype has a count of ten or more. The chain employs TRBV10-3 and TRBJ2-5, with D hard to call. This CDR3 spans 15 amino acids. Germline V gene data show CDR1 as ENHRY and CDR2 as SYGVKD. Trimming took off 2 bases at V and 5 bases at J, with 15 bases between the two ends. CDR3 coding DNA: TGTGCCATCAGTGAGCTTGTAGAGTCTTCGGAGACCCAGTACTTC. Its translation: CAISELVESSETQYF.

This clonotype was seen many times. The gene calls are TRBV5-1 and TRBJ2-2; TRBD1 is a possible D gene (5 bases). This CDR3 comprises 17 residues. Trimming shortened V by 0 bases and J by 1 base, and 13 bases separated the two germline ends. Germline CDR1 and CDR2: SGHRS and YFSETQ. CDR3 DNA: TGCGCCAGCAGCTTGGGAAACACAGGAAAGAACACCGGGGAGCTGTTTTTT. Protein product: CASSLGNTGKNTGELFF.

The genes are TRBV7-9 and TRBJ2-2, with D possibly called TRBD1 or TRBD2 (7 bases each). CDR1 and CDR2 (germline): SEHNR, FQNEAQ (reference sequence). With 7 bases removed from V and 3 bases from J, the gap between germline ends came to 18 bases. There are 16 residues in the CDR3. The CDR3 spells CASKGAGDSYTGELFF. Written as DNA, the CDR3 is TGTGCCAGCAAGGGGGCGGGAGATAGTTACACCGGGGAGCTGTTTTTT. Full variable domain (rest looked up from reference TRBV7-9 and TRBJ2-2): DTGVSQNPRHKITKRGQNVTFRCDPISEHNRLYWYRQTLGQGPEFLTYFQNEAQLEKSRLLSDRFSAERPKGSFSTLEIQRTEQGDSAMYLCASKGAGDSYTGELFFGEGSRLTVL.

About this clonotype: Given a much more abundant clone one base away, this may be a read error. This chain joins TRBV7-2 and TRBJ1-5; D is ambiguous. This CDR3 contains 13 residues. Germline CDR1 is SGHTA and CDR2 is FQGNSA. This CDR3 is CGSSLYPNQPQHF. Here the CDR3 DNA reads TGTGGCAGCAGCTTATATCCCAATCAGCCCCAGCATTTT.

On this clonotype: The junction shows a germline mismatch at one end, possibly a read error. This rearrangement joins TRBV10-2 to TRBJ2-7; TRBD1 matches 10 bases. The CDR3 covers 15 residues. Germline lookup yields CDR1 WSHSY and CDR2 SAAADI. CDR3 residues: CASSGGTGDAVEQYF. The CDR3 DNA is TGTGCCAGCAGCGGAGGGACAGGGGATGCCGTCGAGCAGTACTTC.

This clonotype was recorded a few times. This sequence joins TRBV4-3 and TRBJ1-6, with 10 nucleotides matching TRBD1. The junction had 6 bases not matched to a gene; V was cut back by 3 bases and J by 10 bases. Germline assignment: CDR1 LGHNA and CDR2 YSLEER. The CDR3 has 15 residues. CDR3 bases: TGCGCCAGCAGCCATGTTGGACAGGGGGTCTCACCCCTCCACTTT. This codes for CASSHVGQGVSPLHF.

The chain employs TRBV10-3 and TRBJ2-7; the match to TRBD2 covers 7 bases. The length of the CDR3 is 16 residues. V lost 4 bases to trimming and J lost 1 base; unmatched junction nucleotides: 10. Germline V gene sequence: CDR1 ENHRY, CDR2 SYGVKD. This CDR3 is CAISAPPSGASYEQYF. The CDR3 DNA sequence: TGTGCCATCAGTGCTCCACCGAGCGGGGCATCCTACGAGCAGTACTTC.

This clonotype was picked up many times. The chain couples TRBV10-3 to TRBJ1-2; 9 bases line up with TRBD1. The CDR3 totals 16 residues. V lost 4 bases, J lost 6 bases, and 12 bases stayed unmatched. The germline V gene encodes CDR1 ENHRY and CDR2 SYGVKD. CDR3 sequence (DNA): TGTGCCATCAGTGTGACTCAAGACAGGGGGATTGATGGCTACACCTTC. This codes for CAISVTQDRGIDGYTF.

This clonotype has a count of ten or more. CDR3 residues: CASSLRQGYSYEQYF. The CDR3 coding sequence is TGTGCCAGCAGCTTACGACAGGGTTACTCCTACGAGCAGTACTTC. The chain employs TRBV7-2 and TRBJ2-7; 7 nucleotides line up with TRBD1. V trimming: 2 bases; J trimming: 0 bases; junction bases outside the gene matches: 4. Germline V CDR1 and CDR2: SGHTA, FQGNSA. The CDR3 spans 15 residues.

This clonotype was seen many times. The chain recombines TRBV29-1 with TRBJ2-2; D call uncertain. CDR3 size: 14 residues. The V end was cut by 4 bases, the J end by 4 bases, with 13 bases between. Looked up from germline, CDR1 is SQVTM and CDR2 is ANQGSEA. CDR3 sequence (DNA): TGCAGCGTTGGTCTAGTCGTAGGCACCGGGGAGCTGTTTTTT. Translating it yields CSVGLVVGTGELFF.

This clonotype has just a few counts. This chain uses TRBV4-3 with TRBJ1-2, with 10 bases aligning to TRBD1. The J segment lost 6 bases and the V segment lost 0 bases, leaving 1 base of the junction unmatched. Germline V gene sequence: CDR1 LGHNA, CDR2 YSLEER. The CDR3 extends over 14 amino acids. DNA for the CDR3: TGCGCCAGCAGCCAAGATGGGACAGGGGATGGCTACACCTTC. Translated: CASSQDGTGDGYTF.

This clonotype was detected many times. The V call is TRBV20-1, the J call TRBJ2-5, with D possibly TRBD2 on 5 matching bases. V lost 7 bases to trimming and J lost 9 bases, with 15 bases between them. Germline loops: CDR1 DFQATT, CDR2 SNEGSKA (reference sequence). The CDR3 has 11 amino acids. CDR3 bases: TGCAGTGTCCCACTTGGGGAGCCCCAGTACTTC. This encodes CSVPLGEPQYF.

This clonotype was observed many times. The chain couples TRBV7-9 to TRBJ2-7; D is unresolved. Trimming removed 5 bases from V and 0 bases from J, with 11 bases in between. Per the germline V gene, CDR1 is SEHNR and CDR2 is FQNEAQ (reference sequence). The CDR3 covers 14 residues. The CDR3 nucleotides read TGTGCCAGCAGCCCGGACGGTCGCTCCTACGAGCAGTACTTC. It translates to CASSPDGRSYEQYF.

This rearrangement joins TRBV9 to TRBJ1-1; D unclear. The V gene lost 6 bases and the J gene lost 11 bases, with 8 bases spanning the gap. Germline CDR1 and CDR2: SGDLS and YYNGEE. CDR3 length: 9 amino acids. The CDR3 protein is CASNAGAFF. As DNA, the CDR3 is TGTGCCAGCAACGCCGGGGCTTTCTTT.

This clonotype was counted ten times or more. This chain joins TRBV10-3 and TRBJ2-7; maybe TRBD1 (5 bases). The CDR3 runs to 15 residues. The ends were cut back, 3 bases at V and 6 bases at J, with 18 bases in the middle. Germline V gene data show CDR1 as ENHRY and CDR2 as SYGVKD. The CDR3 nucleotides are TGTGCCATCAGTGAACGAGAGCAGGGCACCGGCGAGCAGTACTTC. Translated: CAISEREQGTGEQYF.

Points on this clonotype: A much larger clone differs by one base, so this may be a read error. J is TRBJ1-4 and V is TRBV11-2, with 7 bases fitting TRBD1. Germline trimming cut 5 bases from V and 5 bases from J; bases unmatched to any gene: 8. The CDR3 runs to 15 residues. Germline CDR1 is SGHAT and CDR2 is FQNNGV. The CDR3 DNA reads as TGTGCCAGCAGCCTCATCGACAGGGTAAATGAAAAACTGTTTTTT. It codes for CASSLIDRVNEKLFF.

There are a few counts of this clonotype. The chain combines TRBV6-6 with TRBJ1-2; D is possibly TRBD1 (5 bases). In germline, CDR1 is MNHNY, CDR2 SVGAGI (reference sequence). With 8 bases removed from V and 3 bases from J, the gap between germline ends came to 10 bases. CDR3 length: 12 amino acids. In DNA, the CDR3 is TGTGCCAGCCGACAGTCTCACTATGGCTACACCTTC. Residues: CASRQSHYGYTF.